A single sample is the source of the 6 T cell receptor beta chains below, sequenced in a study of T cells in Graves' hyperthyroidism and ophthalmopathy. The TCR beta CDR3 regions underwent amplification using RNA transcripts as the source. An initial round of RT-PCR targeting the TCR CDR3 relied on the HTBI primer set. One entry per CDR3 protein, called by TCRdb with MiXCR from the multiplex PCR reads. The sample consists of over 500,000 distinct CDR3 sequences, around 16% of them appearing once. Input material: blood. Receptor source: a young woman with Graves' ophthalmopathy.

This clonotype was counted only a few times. The CDR3 here is CAWGGNTGRNQPQHF. The DNA for the CDR3 is TGTGCCTGGGGGGGGAATACAGGGCGCAATCAGCCCCAGCATTTT. This sequence joins TRBV30 and TRBJ1-5; D is perhaps TRBD1 (6 bases). Germline CDR1 is GTSNPN and CDR2 is SVGIG (reference sequence). Trimming stripped 5 bases from V and 2 bases from J, with 16 bases between. The CDR3 loop spans 15 amino acids.

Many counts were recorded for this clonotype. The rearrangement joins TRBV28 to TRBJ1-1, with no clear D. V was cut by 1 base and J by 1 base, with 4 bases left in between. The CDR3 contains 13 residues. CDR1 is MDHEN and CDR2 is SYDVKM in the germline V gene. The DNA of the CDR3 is TGTGCCAGCAGTTTATCAGAGAACACTGAAGCTTTCTTT. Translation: CASSLSENTEAFF.

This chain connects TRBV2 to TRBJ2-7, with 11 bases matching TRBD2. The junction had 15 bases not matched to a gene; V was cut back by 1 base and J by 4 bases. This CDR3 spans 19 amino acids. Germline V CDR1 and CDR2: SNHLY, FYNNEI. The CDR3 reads CASSEDLAWTSGQKYEQYF. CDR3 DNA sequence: TGTGCCAGCAGTGAAGACCTTGCTTGGACTAGCGGGCAGAAATACGAGCAGTACTTC.

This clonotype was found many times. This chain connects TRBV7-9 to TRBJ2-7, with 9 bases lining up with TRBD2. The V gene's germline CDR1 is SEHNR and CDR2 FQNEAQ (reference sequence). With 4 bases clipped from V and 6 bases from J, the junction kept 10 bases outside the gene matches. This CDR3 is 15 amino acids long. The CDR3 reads CASSSPSGTIAEQYF. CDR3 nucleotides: TGTGCCAGCAGCTCGCCTAGCGGGACGATTGCCGAGCAGTACTTC.

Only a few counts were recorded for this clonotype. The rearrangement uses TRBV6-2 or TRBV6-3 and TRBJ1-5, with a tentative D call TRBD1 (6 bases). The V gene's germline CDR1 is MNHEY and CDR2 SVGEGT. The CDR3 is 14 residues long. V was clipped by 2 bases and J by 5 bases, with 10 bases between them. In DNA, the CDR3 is TGTGCCAGCAGTTACACGACAGGCGATCAGCCCCAGCATTTT. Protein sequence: CASSYTTGDQPQHF.

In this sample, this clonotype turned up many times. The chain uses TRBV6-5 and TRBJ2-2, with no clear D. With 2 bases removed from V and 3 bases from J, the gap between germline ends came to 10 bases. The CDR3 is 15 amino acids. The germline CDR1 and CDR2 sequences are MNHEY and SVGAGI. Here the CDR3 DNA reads TGTGCCAGCAGTTACCGCAGTCACGACACCGGGGAGCTGTTTTTT. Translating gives CASSYRSHDTGELFF.